These T cell receptor beta chains were read from a single sample in a study of blood T cell repertoires in COVID-19. TCRdb's table, derived via immunoSEQ multiplex PCR, lists solely in-frame clones and lacks some. The data show approximately 250,000 clones, with less than 85% seen just once and 3.5% to 5.5% held by the top ten. The source material was peripheral blood. These receptors all stem from a man aged 55 to 70 who had recovered from COVID-19. Each CDR3 is given with its conserved first and last residue. Each record gives: D gene, clone size, J gene, V gene, CDR3 DNA, CDR3 protein. The D gene is left open where the match is weak. Clone size is shown for a subset of rows, as once, few, many or a class of expanded clone.

>NA|few|TRBJ2-3|TRBV5-1
TGCGCCAGCAGCCAGGGGAGGGCCACAGATACGCAGTATTTT
CASSQGRATDTQYF
>NA|NA|TRBJ2-3|TRBV3-1/TRBV3-2
TGTGCCAGCAGCCAGCGAACAGATACGCAGTATTTT
CASSQRTDTQYF
>TRBD1|NA|TRBJ2-7|TRBV19
TGTGCCAGTAGTACCCAGAGCCCCGACAGGGGGCGGCCTTACGAGCAGTACTTC
CASSTQSPDRGRPYEQYF
>TRBD1|few|TRBJ1-3|TRBV4-1
TGCGCCAGCAGCCAAGATTGGACAGGGGCTGGAAACACCATATATTTT
CASSQDWTGAGNTIYF
>NA|NA|TRBJ1-5|TRBV6-1
TGTGCCAGCAGTGATGCGGGGTTCAATCAGCCCCAGCATTTT
CASSDAGFNQPQHF
>TRBD1|NA|TRBJ1-1|TRBV30
TGTGCCTGGAGTGCCCGGCGGGGGGGACAGACTGAAGCTTTCTTT
CAWSARRGGQTEAFF
>NA|NA|TRBJ1-1|TRBV19
TGTGCCAGTAGTAACAGGGTGCTCACTGAAGCTTTCTTT
CASSNRVLTEAFF
>NA|NA|TRBJ2-2|TRBV9
TGTGCCAGCAGCGTAAGTAGAGGGAAAGCAAACACCGGGGAGCTGTTTTTT
CASSVSRGKANTGELFF
>NA|NA|TRBJ2-3|TRBV28
TGTGCCAGCAGTTATCAGGGCACAGATACGCAGTATTTT
CASSYQGTDTQYF
>NA|few|TRBJ1-6|TRBV5-1
TGCGCCAGCAGCTTGGACGGAACGAGGTCACCCCTCCACTTT
CASSLDGTRSPLHF
>TRBD2|NA|TRBJ2-3|TRBV10-3
TGTGCCATCAGCGGGACTAGCGGGCCTAGCACAGATACGCAGTATTTT
CAISGTSGPSTDTQYF
>NA|NA|TRBJ2-1|TRBV21-1
TGTGCCAGCAGCAAAGTGGGCAGAAAGGTCGATGAGCAGTTCTTC
CASSKVGRKVDEQFF
>NA|NA|TRBJ2-7|TRBV29-1
TGCAGCGTTGCCTATTTGTTCGAGCAGTACTTC
CSVAYLFEQYF
>TRBD1|NA|TRBJ2-3|TRBV28
TGTGCCAGCAGTTCAACAGGGGTGGGTTATACAGATACGCAGTATTTT
CASSSTGVGYTDTQYF
>NA|NA|TRBJ2-5|TRBV6-5
TGTGCCATGCTTGGGCGCCGGGAGACCCAGTACTTC
CAMLGRRETQYF
>TRBD1|once|TRBJ2-7|TRBV11-2
TGTGCCAGCAGCCCCGGACAGGGTGGAAACTACGAGCAGTACTTC
CASSPGQGGNYEQYF
>TRBD1|NA|TRBJ2-1|TRBV25-1
TGTGCCACCCGGGGCGGCGTGGGGACAGGGCTTATAAGTGAGCAGTTCTTC
CATRGGVGTGLISEQFF
>TRBD2|NA|TRBJ2-1|TRBV27
TGTGCCAGCAGCCGAGAACTAGCGGGAGAGCAGTTCTTC
CASSRELAGEQFF
>NA|NA|TRBJ1-1|TRBV21-1
TGTGCCAGCAGCAAGGGCAGGGGGCACATGAACACTGAAGCTTTCTTT
CASSKGRGHMNTEAFF
>NA|few|TRBJ1-5|TRBV7-3
TGTGCCAGCACGCCCGGTATTCAGCCCCAGCATTTT
CASTPGIQPQHF
>TRBD2|NA|TRBJ2-1|TRBV20-1
TGCAGTGCTAGTAGGATTGTTAGCGGGAGGGCTGTTGTTGAGCAGTTCTTC
CSASRIVSGRAVVEQFF
>TRBD1|once|TRBJ2-5|TRBV19
TGTGCCAGTAGTATATCGGTAGGGACAGGGGCAGAGACCCAGTACTTC
CASSISVGTGAETQYF
>TRBD1|NA|TRBJ2-3|TRBV6-1
TGTGCCAGCAGTGAAAGGGGGCGGGCCACTAGCACAGATACGCAGTATTTT
CASSERGRATSTDTQYF
>NA|few|TRBJ2-7|TRBV5-1
TGCGCCAGCAGCTTGGTTGCTCAGGGTATCAACGAGCAGTACTTC
CASSLVAQGINEQYF
>NA|NA|TRBJ2-5|TRBV2
TGTGCCAGCAGTGGACAGCTCCAAGAGACCCAGTACTTC
CASSGQLQETQYF
>TRBD2|NA|TRBJ2-3|TRBV4-2
TGTGCCAGCAGCCAACCCACGGCGGGGGGGCTTTCCGGCACAGATACGCAGTATTTT
CASSQPTAGGLSGTDTQYF
>TRBD1|NA|TRBJ1-4|TRBV7-9
TGTGCCAGCAGCTTAGCGAGGACAGGGGGTAATGAAAAACTGTTTTTT
CASSLARTGGNEKLFF
>TRBD2|NA|TRBJ2-3|TRBV11-3
TGTGCCAGCAGCTTAAAACTAGCGGGGGGGGCAGATACGCAGTATTTT
CASSLKLAGGADTQYF
>NA|NA|TRBJ1-6|TRBV2
TGTGCCAGCCTCAAAGAGAATTCACCCCTCCACTTT
CASLKENSPLHF
>TRBD2|NA|TRBJ2-1|TRBV18
TGTGCCAGCTCATCCTCGCGGGAGCCCAATGAGCAGTTCTTC
CASSSSREPNEQFF
>NA|NA|TRBJ1-1|TRBV30
TGTGCCTGGAGTGTAGACCCCGGGACTGAAGCTTTCTTT
CAWSVDPGTEAFF
>NA|NA|TRBJ1-3|TRBV10-3
TGTGCCATCAGTGGGAGGGGAAACACCATATATTTT
CAISGRGNTIYF
>TRBD1|NA|TRBJ2-6|TRBV5-4
TGTGCCAGCCGGGACAGCATAGCTGGGGCCAACGTCCTGACTTTC
CASRDSIAGANVLTF
>TRBD1|NA|TRBJ2-1|TRBV7-8
TGTGCCAGCAGTTTTCCCGGGACAGGGGGCATGGATGAGCAGTTCTTC
CASSFPGTGGMDEQFF
>TRBD1|NA|TRBJ2-6|TRBV2
TGTGCCAGCAGTGTGACCGGGACAGCCTCTGGGGCCAACGTCCTGACTTTC
CASSVTGTASGANVLTF
>NA|NA|TRBJ2-3|TRBV19
TGTGCCAGTAAGGACTTCACTGTGCAAGATACGCAGTATTTT
CASKDFTVQDTQYF
>TRBD1|NA|TRBJ2-7|TRBV7-3
TGTGCCAGCAGCCCCGCCGGGGACAGGGGCTACGAGCAGTACTTC
CASSPAGDRGYEQYF
>NA|NA|TRBJ2-7|TRBV20-1
TGCAGTGCTCGGAGCCGGTGCCAGCAGTACTTC
CSARSRCQQYF
>TRBD1|NA|TRBJ2-1|TRBV19
TGTGCCAGTAATCCCCGGGACAGGGTAGTCAATGAGCAGTTCTTC
CASNPRDRVVNEQFF
>NA|NA|TRBJ2-1|TRBV12-3/TRBV12-4
TGTGCCAGCAGTTACGGCTACAATGAGCAGTTCTTC
CASSYGYNEQFF
>NA|NA|TRBJ2-1|TRBV19
TGTGCCAGTAAAACAGAACTTAATGAGCAGTTCTTC
CASKTELNEQFF
>NA|NA|TRBJ2-7|TRBV2
TGTGCCAGCAGTGATCCCAGGGAATACACCTACGAGCAGTACTTC
CASSDPREYTYEQYF
>TRBD2|NA|TRBJ2-1|TRBV5-6
TGTGCCAGCAGCTTGGCCACTAGCGGGATTTTAGGGTACAATGAGCAGTTCTTC
CASSLATSGILGYNEQFF
>NA|NA|TRBJ1-3|TRBV5-4
TGTGCCAGCAGCTTACCTACTGGAAACACCATATATTTT
CASSLPTGNTIYF
>TRBD2|NA|TRBJ2-1|TRBV6-4
TGTGCCAGCAGGCCTAGCGGGAATTACAATGAGCAGTTCTTC
CASRPSGNYNEQFF
>TRBD2|NA|TRBJ2-5|TRBV5-4
TGTGCCAGCAGCCCTCCGGGACTAGCGGGGGGGATCCAAGAGACCCAGTACTTC
CASSPPGLAGGIQETQYF
>TRBD1|NA|TRBJ1-2|TRBV28
TGTGCCAGCAGTCTTCAGGGGGCAGGGAACTATGGCTACACCTTC
CASSLQGAGNYGYTF
>TRBD2|NA|TRBJ2-5|TRBV19
TGTGCCAGTAGTGGGACTAGCGGGGGGGAGACCCAGTACTTC
CASSGTSGGETQYF
>NA|NA|TRBJ1-6|TRBV4-1
TGCGCCAGCAGCCAGGGGGCAACAGGGTATACTAATTCACCCCTCCACTTT
CASSQGATGYTNSPLHF
>NA|NA|TRBJ2-2|TRBV3-1/TRBV3-2
TGTGCCAGCAGCCAAGAGAGATTTACCGGGGAGCTGTTTTTT
CASSQERFTGELFF
>NA|NA|TRBJ1-5|TRBV27
TGTGCCAGCAGTTTACAGAATAGCAATCAGCCCCAGCATTTT
CASSLQNSNQPQHF
>TRBD2|few|TRBJ2-5|TRBV7-7
TGTGCTAGCAGCCCGACTAGCCGGGGAGAGACCCAGTACTTC
CASSPTSRGETQYF
>NA|NA|TRBJ2-7|TRBV10-2
TGCGCCAGCAGTGGGGCGGGCGAGCAGTACTTC
CASSGAGEQYF
>TRBD1|NA|TRBJ2-5|TRBV5-1
TGCGCCAGCAGCTTACAGGGGGAGACCCAGTACTTC
CASSLQGETQYF